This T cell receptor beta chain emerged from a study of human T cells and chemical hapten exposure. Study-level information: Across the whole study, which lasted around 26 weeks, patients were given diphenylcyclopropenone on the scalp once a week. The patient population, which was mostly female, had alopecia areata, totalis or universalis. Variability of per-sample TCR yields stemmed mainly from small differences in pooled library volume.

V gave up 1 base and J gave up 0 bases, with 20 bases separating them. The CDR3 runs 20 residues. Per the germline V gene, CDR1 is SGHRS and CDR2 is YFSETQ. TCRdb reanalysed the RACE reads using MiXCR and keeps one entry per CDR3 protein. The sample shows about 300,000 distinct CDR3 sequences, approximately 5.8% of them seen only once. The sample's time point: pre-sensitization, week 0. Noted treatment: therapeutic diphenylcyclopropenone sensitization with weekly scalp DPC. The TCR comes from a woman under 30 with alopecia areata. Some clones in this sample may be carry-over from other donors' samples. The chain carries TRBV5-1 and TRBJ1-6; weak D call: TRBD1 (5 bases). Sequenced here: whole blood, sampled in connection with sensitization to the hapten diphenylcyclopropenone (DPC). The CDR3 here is CASSLRGSPKGSSYNSPLHF. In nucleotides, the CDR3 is TGCGCCAGCAGCTTGAGGGGCAGTCCGAAGGGTAGCTCCTATAATTCACCCCTCCACTTT.